The clone carrying this T cell receptor beta chain was recorded at least ten times. Its matching antigen is unknown. The sample's time point: patch test 3, about 24 weeks after DPC sensitization. The treatment is: therapeutic diphenylcyclopropenone sensitization with weekly scalp DPC. Unfractionated whole blood yielded the extracted total RNA. TCRdb re-derived calls from the RACE reads in MiXCR, one entry per CDR3 protein. The sample holds roughly 50,000 distinct CDR3 sequences; about 10% are singletons and the top ten take around 16%. This record belongs to a study of human T cells and chemical hapten exposure. The study, taken as a whole, reports: Because they had alopecia, donors may respond immunologically unlike healthy people. Significantly more large CDR3 similarity clusters arose among expanded TCRs than among controls. Sensitizing to DPC left TCRs with a frequency above 1 in 1000 unaltered.

V lost 3 bases and J lost 1, with 6 bases in between. The CDR3 has 13 amino acids. Germline assignment: CDR1 SGHTA and CDR2 FQGTGA. The source is a woman between 35 and 50 years old with alopecia areata. Some clones in this sample may be carry-over from other donors' samples. This chain joins TRBV7-3 and TRBJ1-1; D not resolved. This specimen consisted of whole blood, obtained in connection with sensitization to the hapten diphenylcyclopropenone (DPC). Here the CDR3 reads CASSLARNTEAFF. The DNA for the CDR3 is TGTGCCAGCAGCTTGGCACGGAACACTGAAGCTTTCTTT.